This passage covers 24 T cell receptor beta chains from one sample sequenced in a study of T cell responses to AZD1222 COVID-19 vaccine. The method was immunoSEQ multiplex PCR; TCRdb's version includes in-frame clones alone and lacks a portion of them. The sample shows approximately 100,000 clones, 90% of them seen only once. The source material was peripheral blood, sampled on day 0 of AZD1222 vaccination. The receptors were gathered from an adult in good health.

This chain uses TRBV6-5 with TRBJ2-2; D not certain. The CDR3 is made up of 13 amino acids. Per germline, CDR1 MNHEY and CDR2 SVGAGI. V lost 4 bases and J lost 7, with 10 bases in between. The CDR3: CASSFLRNGELFF. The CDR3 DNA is TGTGCCAGCAGTTTTTTACGGAACGGGGAGCTGTTTTTT.

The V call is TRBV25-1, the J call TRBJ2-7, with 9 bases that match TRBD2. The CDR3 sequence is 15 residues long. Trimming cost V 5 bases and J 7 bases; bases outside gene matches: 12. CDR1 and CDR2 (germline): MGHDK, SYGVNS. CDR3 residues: CASSTRAGGFLEQYF. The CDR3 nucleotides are TGTGCCAGCAGTACCCGAGCGGGGGGCTTCCTTGAGCAGTACTTC.

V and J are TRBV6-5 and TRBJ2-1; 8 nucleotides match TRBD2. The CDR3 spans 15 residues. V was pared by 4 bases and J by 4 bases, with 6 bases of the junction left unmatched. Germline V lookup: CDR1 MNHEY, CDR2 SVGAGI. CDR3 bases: TGTGCCAGCAGTTCCCACCGGGGGGGTTACAATGAGCAGTTCTTC. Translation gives CASSSHRGGYNEQFF.

The CDR3 DNA reads TGTGCCAGTACCAAAAGGGCGACCCAAACAGCTAACTATGGCTACACCTTC. Protein product: CASTKRATQTANYGYTF. The chain links TRBV19 to TRBJ1-2; D remains ambiguous. The V end lost 7 bases, the J end lost 0 bases, and 21 bases lay between the germline ends. Germline lookup yields CDR1 LNHDA and CDR2 SQIVND (reference sequence). This CDR3 region has 17 residues.

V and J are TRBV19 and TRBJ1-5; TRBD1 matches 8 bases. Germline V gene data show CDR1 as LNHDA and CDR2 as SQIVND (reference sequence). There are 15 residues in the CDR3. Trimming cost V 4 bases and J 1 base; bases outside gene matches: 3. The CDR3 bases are TGTGCCAGTAGTACGACAGGGGAGAGCAATCAGCCCCAGCATTTT. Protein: CASSTTGESNQPQHF. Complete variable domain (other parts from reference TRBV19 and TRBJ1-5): DGGITQSPKYLFRKEGQNVTLSCEQNLNHDAMYWYRQDPGQGLRLIYYSQIVNDFQKGDIAEGYSVSREKKESFPLTVTSAQKNPTAFYLCASSTTGESNQPQHFGDGTRLSIL.

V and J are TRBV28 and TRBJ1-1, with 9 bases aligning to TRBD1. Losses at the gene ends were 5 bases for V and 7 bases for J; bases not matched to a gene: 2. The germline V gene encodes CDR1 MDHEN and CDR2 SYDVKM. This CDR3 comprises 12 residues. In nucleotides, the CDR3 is TGTGCCAGCAGTATGGGACAGGGTGAAGCTTTCTTT. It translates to CASSMGQGEAFF.

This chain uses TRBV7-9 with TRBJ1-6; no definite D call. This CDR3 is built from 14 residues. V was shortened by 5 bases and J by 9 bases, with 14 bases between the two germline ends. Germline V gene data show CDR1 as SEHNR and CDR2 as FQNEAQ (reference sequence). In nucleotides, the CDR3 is TGTGCCAGCAGCCTAGACATCAGACGTTCACCCCTCCACTTT. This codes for CASSLDIRRSPLHF.

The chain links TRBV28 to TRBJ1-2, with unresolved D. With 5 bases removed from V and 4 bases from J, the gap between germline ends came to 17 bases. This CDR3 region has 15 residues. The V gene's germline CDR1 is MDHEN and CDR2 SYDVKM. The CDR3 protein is CASSKGVPPIYGYTF. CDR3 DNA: TGTGCCAGCAGTAAAGGCGTACCTCCGATCTATGGCTACACCTTC.

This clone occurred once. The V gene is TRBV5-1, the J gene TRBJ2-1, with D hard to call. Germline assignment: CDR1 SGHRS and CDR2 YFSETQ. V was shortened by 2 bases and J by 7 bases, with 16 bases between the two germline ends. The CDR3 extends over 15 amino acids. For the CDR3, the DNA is TGCGCCAGCAGCTTCCGGCAGGACCTTGGGAATGAGCAGTTCTTC. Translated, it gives CASSFRQDLGNEQFF. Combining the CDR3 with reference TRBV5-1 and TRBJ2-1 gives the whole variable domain KAGVTQTPRYLIKTRGQQVTLSCSPISGHRSVSWYQQTPGQGLQFLFEYFSETQRNKGNFPGRFSGRQFSNSRSEMNVSTLELGDSALYLCASSFRQDLGNEQFFGPGTRLTVL.

The CDR3 nucleotides are TGTGCCTGGAGTGGGAGGGGTATCGAGCAGTACTTC. Its translation: CAWSGRGIEQYF. The chain is built from TRBV30 and TRBJ2-7; D possibly corresponds to TRBD2 (6 bases). The V gene lost 1 base and the J gene lost 6 bases, with 10 bases spanning the gap. Germline V gene lookup returns CDR1 GTSNPN and CDR2 SVGIG (reference sequence). The CDR3 has 12 residues.

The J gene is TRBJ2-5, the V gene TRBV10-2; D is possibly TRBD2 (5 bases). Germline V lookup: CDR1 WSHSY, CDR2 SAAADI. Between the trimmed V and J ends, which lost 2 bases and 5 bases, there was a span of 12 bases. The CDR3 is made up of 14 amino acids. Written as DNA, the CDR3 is TGCGCCAGCAGTGAGGGAGGAGTAGCGGAGACCCAGTACTTC. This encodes CASSEGGVAETQYF.

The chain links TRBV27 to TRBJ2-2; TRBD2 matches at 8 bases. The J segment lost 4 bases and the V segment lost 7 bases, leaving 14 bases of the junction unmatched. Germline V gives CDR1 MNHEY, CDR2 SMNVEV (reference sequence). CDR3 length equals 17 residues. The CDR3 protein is CASNGRGGQFSTGELFF. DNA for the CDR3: TGTGCCAGCAATGGCCGGGGGGGGCAATTTAGCACCGGGGAGCTGTTTTTT.

For the CDR3, the DNA is TGCGCCAGCAGCTTGGATACTATGAACACTGAAGCTTTCTTT. Translation: CASSLDTMNTEAFF. The chain links TRBV5-1 to TRBJ1-1; D remains ambiguous. CDR1 and CDR2 (germline): SGHRS, YFSETQ. V lost 0 bases and J lost 0, with 6 bases in between. CDR3 length: 14 residues.

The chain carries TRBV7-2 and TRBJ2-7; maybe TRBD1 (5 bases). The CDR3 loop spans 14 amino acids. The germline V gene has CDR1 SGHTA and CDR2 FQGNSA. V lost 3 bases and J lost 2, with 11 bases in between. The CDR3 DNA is TGTGCCAGCAGCTTCCAAACAGGTACCTACGAGCAGTACTTC. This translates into CASSFQTGTYEQYF.

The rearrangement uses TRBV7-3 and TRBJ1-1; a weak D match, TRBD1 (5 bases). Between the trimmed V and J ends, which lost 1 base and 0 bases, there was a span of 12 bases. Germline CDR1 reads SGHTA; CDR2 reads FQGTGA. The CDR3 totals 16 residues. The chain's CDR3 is CASSLNGGDLNTEAFF. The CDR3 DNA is TGTGCCAGCAGCTTAAATGGGGGAGATCTGAACACTGAAGCTTTCTTT.

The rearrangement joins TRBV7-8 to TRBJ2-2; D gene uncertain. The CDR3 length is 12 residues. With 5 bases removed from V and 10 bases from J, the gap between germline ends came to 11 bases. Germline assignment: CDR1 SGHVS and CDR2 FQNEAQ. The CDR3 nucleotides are TGTGCCAGCAGCCTTCAGTGGGAGGAGCTGTTTTTT. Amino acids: CASSLQWEELFF.

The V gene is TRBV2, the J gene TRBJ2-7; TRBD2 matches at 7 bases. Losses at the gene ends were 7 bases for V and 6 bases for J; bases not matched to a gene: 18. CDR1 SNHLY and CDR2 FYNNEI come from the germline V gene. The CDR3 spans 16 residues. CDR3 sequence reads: CASNTNGLAVVLEQYF. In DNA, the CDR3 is TGTGCCAGCAACACAAATGGCCTAGCGGTAGTACTCGAGCAGTACTTC.

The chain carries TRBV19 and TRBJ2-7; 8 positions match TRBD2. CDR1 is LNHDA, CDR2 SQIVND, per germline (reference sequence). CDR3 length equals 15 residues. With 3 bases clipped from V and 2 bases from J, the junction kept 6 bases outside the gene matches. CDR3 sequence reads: CASSIRAGDPYEQYF. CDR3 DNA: TGTGCCAGTAGTATCAGAGCGGGGGACCCCTACGAGCAGTACTTC.

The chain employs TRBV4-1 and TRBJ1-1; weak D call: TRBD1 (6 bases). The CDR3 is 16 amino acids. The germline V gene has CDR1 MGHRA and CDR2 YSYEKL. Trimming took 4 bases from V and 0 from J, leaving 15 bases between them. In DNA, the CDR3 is TGCGCCAGCAGCCCGCTAGGAACAGGGATGAACACTGAAGCTTTCTTT. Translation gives CASSPLGTGMNTEAFF.

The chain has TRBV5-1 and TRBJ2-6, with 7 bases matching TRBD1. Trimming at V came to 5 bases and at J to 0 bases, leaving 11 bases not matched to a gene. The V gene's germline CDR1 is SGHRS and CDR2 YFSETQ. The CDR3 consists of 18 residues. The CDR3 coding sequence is TGCGCCAGCAGACTATGGGACAGTTTCCTCTCTGGGGCCAACGTCCTGACTTTC. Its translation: CASRLWDSFLSGANVLTF.

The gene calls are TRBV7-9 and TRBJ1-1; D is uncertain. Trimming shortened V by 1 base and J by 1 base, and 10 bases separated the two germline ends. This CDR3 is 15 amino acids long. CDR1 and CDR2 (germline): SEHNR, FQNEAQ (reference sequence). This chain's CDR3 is CASSLVGSSNTEAFF. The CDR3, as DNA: TGTGCCAGCAGCTTAGTTGGCAGTTCGAACACTGAAGCTTTCTTT.

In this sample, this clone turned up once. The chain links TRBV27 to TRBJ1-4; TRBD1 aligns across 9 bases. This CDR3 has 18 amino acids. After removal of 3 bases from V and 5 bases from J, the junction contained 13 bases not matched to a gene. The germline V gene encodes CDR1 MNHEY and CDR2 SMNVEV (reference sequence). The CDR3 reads CASSFSGTGSLANEKLFF. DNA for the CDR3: TGTGCCAGCAGTTTCTCCGGGACAGGGTCTTTGGCAAATGAAAAACTGTTTTTT.

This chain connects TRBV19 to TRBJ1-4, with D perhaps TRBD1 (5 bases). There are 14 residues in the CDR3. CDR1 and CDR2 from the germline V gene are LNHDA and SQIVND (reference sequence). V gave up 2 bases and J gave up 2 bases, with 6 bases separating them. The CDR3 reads CASSIWGTNEKLFF. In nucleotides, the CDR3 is TGTGCCAGTAGTATATGGGGCACTAATGAAAAACTGTTTTTT.

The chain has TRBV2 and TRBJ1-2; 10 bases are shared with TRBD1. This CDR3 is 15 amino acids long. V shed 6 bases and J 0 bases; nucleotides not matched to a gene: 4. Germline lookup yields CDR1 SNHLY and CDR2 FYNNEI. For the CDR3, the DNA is TGTGCCAGCAGGACAGGGGGCCTAGCTAACTATGGCTACACCTTC. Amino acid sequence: CASRTGGLANYGYTF.